These 7 T cell receptor beta chains were all obtained from the same sample, sequenced in a study of cytotoxic CD8 clonotypes in ibrutinib-treated CLL. Sequencing used immunoSEQ multiplex PCR; TCRdb keeps in-frame clones, though not all of them. The sample consists of just over 65,000 clones, around two thirds of them appearing once. The specimen comprised PBMCs, sampled after 12 months of ibrutinib treatment. The receptors shown here come from a human donor with chronic lymphocytic leukemia.

This clone is a singleton in its sample. This chain links TRBV6-5 with TRBJ1-5, with D tentatively TRBD1 (5 bases). Germline values: CDR1 MNHEY, CDR2 SVGAGI. Trimming took off 0 bases at V and 7 bases at J, with 13 bases between the two ends. The CDR3 runs to 15 residues. CDR3 in amino acids: CASSYSYGGGQPQHF. The DNA for the CDR3 is TGTGCCAGCAGTTACTCGTACGGGGGAGGGCAGCCCCAGCATTTT.

This clone was counted a few times. CDR3 coding DNA: TGCGCCAGCAGCCAAGATCAGCTACCCGGGACTAACTATGGCTACACCTTC. Translation gives CASSQDQLPGTNYGYTF. The gene calls are TRBV4-1 and TRBJ1-2; D not resolved. This CDR3 spans 17 amino acids. The V end was cut by 0 bases, the J end by 0 bases, with 14 bases between. In germline, CDR1 is MGHRA, CDR2 YSYEKL.

The DNA of the CDR3 is TGTGCCAGCAGACCGGGACGGATCTCTGGAAACACCATATATTTT. Its protein product is CASRPGRISGNTIYF. This chain joins TRBV6-5 and TRBJ1-3; D possibly corresponds to TRBD1 (5 bases). With 6 bases removed from V and 0 bases from J, the gap between germline ends came to 12 bases. There are 15 residues in the CDR3. Per germline, CDR1 MNHEY and CDR2 SVGAGI.

This clone was recorded only once. The chain carries TRBV13 and TRBJ1-2; 8 positions agree with TRBD1. The CDR3 is 16 amino acids. The trim removed 2 bases at V and 5 bases at J, leaving 10 bases unmatched. Per the germline V gene, CDR1 is PRHDT and CDR2 is FYEKMQ (reference sequence). CDR3 residues: CASSLYQGADRYGYTF. CDR3 coding DNA: TGTGCCAGCAGCTTATATCAGGGGGCAGACCGTTATGGCTACACCTTC.

CDR3 loop: CASSFPTTGGEANYGYTF. CDR3 nucleotides: TGTGCCAGCAGCTTTCCAACCACAGGGGGCGAAGCTAACTATGGCTACACCTTC. The genes are TRBV5-4 and TRBJ1-2, with 9 bases that match TRBD1. The ends lost 2 bases at V and 0 bases at J; junction bases unmatched: 11. The CDR3 sequence is 18 residues long. Germline V CDR1 and CDR2: SGHNT, YYREEE (reference sequence).

This clone was seen only once. V gene TRBV19 combines with J gene TRBJ1-5, with a tentative D call TRBD1 (6 bases). This CDR3 spans 15 amino acids. V gave up 3 bases and J gave up 4 bases, with 13 bases separating them. The germline V gene has CDR1 LNHDA and CDR2 SQIVND (reference sequence). In DNA, the CDR3 is TGTGCCAGTAGTATCCCGGGACAAGTAAATCAGCCCCAGCATTTT. This codes for CASSIPGQVNQPQHF.

V is TRBV6-5 and J is TRBJ1-2; D is unresolved. V was pared by 8 bases and J by 2 bases, with 9 bases between. CDR1 MNHEY and CDR2 SVGAGI come from the germline V gene. This CDR3 comprises 12 residues. The CDR3 loop is CASVGTNYGYTF. Here the CDR3 DNA reads TGTGCCAGCGTTGGAACAAACTATGGCTACACCTTC.